This is a list of T cell receptor beta chains from one sample in a study of cytomegalovirus exposure and HLA in healthy donors. The repertoire was sequenced with immunoSEQ multiplex PCR; TCRdb's copy has only in-frame clones and lacks some. In the table there are about 120,000 clones, 75% to 90% of which are singletons. The specimen was PBMCs. The origin of the receptors is a female donor in good health and CMV-seropositive. The CDR3 runs from the conserved cysteine through the conserved F or W. The order of the fields is CDR3 length, clone size, D gene, J gene, V gene, CDR3 protein, CDR3 DNA. D genes are given only for firm matches. Size values are once, few and many counts, or a class for expanded clones, and some rows have none.

14 NA NA TRBJ1-3 TRBV9 CASGGSDGGNTIYF TGTGCCAGCGGGGGGTCAGATGGAGGAAACACCATATATTTT
18 NA NA TRBJ2-7 TRBV7-2 CASSFPYAQSGLSYEQYF TGTGCCAGCAGCTTCCCCTATGCACAATCAGGGCTTAGCTACGAGCAGTACTTC
16 NA NA TRBJ2-2 TRBV5-4 CASSPLSGVLTGELFF TGTGCCAGCAGCCCTCTTTCGGGGGTACTCACCGGGGAGCTGTTTTTT
17 NA NA TRBJ1-6 TRBV5-1 CASSLDPQVSYNSPLHF TGCGCCAGCAGCTTGGACCCTCAGGTATCCTATAATTCACCCCTCCACTTT
16 NA TRBD1 TRBJ2-1 TRBV7-3 CASSLRTGAAYNEQFF TGTGCCAGCAGCTTAAGGACAGGGGCGGCCTACAATGAGCAGTTCTTC
14 NA TRBD1 TRBJ1-1 TRBV2 CATTRDRPPTEAFF TGTGCCACGACCCGGGACAGGCCCCCGACTGAAGCTTTCTTT
13 few TRBD1 TRBJ1-1 TRBV10-2 CASSWDRGAEAFF TGCGCCAGCAGTTGGGACAGGGGAGCTGAAGCTTTCTTT
14 NA TRBD2 TRBJ2-3 TRBV11-2 CASLQRRGSDTQYF TGTGCCAGCCTACAGCGGCGGGGGTCAGATACGCAGTATTTT
11 NA TRBD1 TRBJ1-2 TRBV6-5 CASSQGGGYTF TGTGCCAGCAGTCAGGGGGGTGGCTACACCTTC
17 once NA TRBJ1-1 TRBV30 CAWKGRLGGPQNTEAFF TGTGCCTGGAAGGGACGCTTAGGGGGACCGCAGAACACTGAAGCTTTCTTT
14 once NA TRBJ2-3 TRBV9 CASSLRQTLDTQYF TGTGCCAGCAGCTTGAGACAAACCCTGGATACGCAGTATTTT
13 few TRBD2 TRBJ2-3 TRBV6-6 CASLAGGTDTQYF TGTGCCAGCTTAGCGGGGGGCACAGATACGCAGTATTTT
16 once NA TRBJ2-7 TRBV4-1 CASSRPDSPEPYEQYF TGCGCCAGCAGCCGGCCCGACAGTCCTGAGCCTTACGAGCAGTACTTC
11 NA NA TRBJ2-1 TRBV19 CASSEGVGQFF TGTGCCAGTAGCGAGGGGGTGGGACAGTTCTTC
16 NA NA TRBJ1-6 TRBV27 CASSRGTHGGGSPLHF TGTGCCAGCAGTAGAGGGACTCATGGAGGAGGTTCACCCCTCCACTTT
17 few TRBD1 TRBJ1-2 TRBV4-3 CASSQVNRDRGLYGYTF TGCGCCAGCAGCCAAGTAAACCGGGACAGGGGGCTCTATGGCTACACCTTC
13 NA NA TRBJ2-3 TRBV28 CASSPPVTDTQYF TGTGCCAGCAGTCCCCCAGTCACAGATACGCAGTATTTT
15 NA NA TRBJ2-3 TRBV5-6 CASSLSRGPPDTQYF TGTGCCAGCAGCTTGAGTAGGGGCCCTCCAGATACGCAGTATTTT
15 NA TRBD2 TRBJ2-7 TRBV28 CASSFSGGTSYEQYF TGTGCCAGCAGTTTTAGCGGGGGGACCTCCTACGAGCAGTACTTC
13 NA TRBD1 TRBJ2-7 TRBV19 CASSEGTANEQYF TGTGCCAGTAGTGAAGGGACAGCTAACGAGCAGTACTTC
15 NA NA TRBJ2-2 TRBV11-2 CASSLGSRGTGELFF TGTGCCAGCAGCCTGGGGTCCCGGGGCACCGGGGAGCTGTTTTTT
11 NA TRBD1 TRBJ2-3 TRBV30 CAWRGQVSQYF TGTGCCTGGAGAGGACAGGTATCGCAGTATTTT
15 once TRBD2 TRBJ2-1 TRBV5-4 CASSSGVAGSYEQFF TGTGCCAGCAGCTCGGGGGTAGCGGGGAGCTATGAGCAGTTCTTC
16 once TRBD1 TRBJ2-1 TRBV7-9 CASSLQGAKAGNEQFF TGTGCCAGCAGCTTACAGGGGGCCAAAGCCGGAAATGAGCAGTTCTTC
18 NA TRBD1 TRBJ2-7 TRBV10-1 CASSEPTRDREGTYEQYF TGCGCCAGCAGTGAGCCAACTAGGGACAGGGAAGGCACCTACGAGCAGTACTTC
15 NA NA TRBJ1-1 TRBV28 CASSWTGGMNTEAFF TGTGCCAGCAGTTGGACGGGGGGAATGAACACTGAAGCTTTCTTT
12 NA NA TRBJ1-1 TRBV7-2 CASRGGVTEAFF TGTGCCAGCAGGGGGGGTGTCACTGAAGCTTTCTTT
15 NA NA TRBJ2-2 TRBV7-6 CASSSTGLTGGELFF TGTGCCAGCAGTTCCACAGGGTTAACAGGCGGGGAGCTGTTTTTT
12 NA TRBD2 TRBJ2-3 TRBV29-1 CSVGASGGTQYF TGCAGCGTTGGGGCTAGCGGGGGAACGCAGTATTTT
14 NA TRBD1 TRBJ1-1 TRBV27 CASSPGTGNTEAFF TGTGCCAGCAGTCCGGGGACAGGGAACACTGAAGCTTTCTTT
13 NA TRBD1 TRBJ1-2 TRBV28 CASRVAGGAGYTF TGTGCCAGCCGGGTCGCAGGGGGCGCGGGCTACACCTTC
17 NA NA TRBJ1-4 TRBV27 CASSSTATRRTNEKLFF TGTGCCAGCAGTTCCACCGCTACCCGGCGGACTAATGAAAAACTGTTTTTT
16 NA NA TRBJ1-1 TRBV16 CASSQSEGRGGTEAFF TGTGCCAGCAGCCAATCGGAGGGTAGGGGGGGTACTGAAGCTTTCTTT
19 few TRBD2 TRBJ2-2 TRBV9 CASSPRGLAGAANTGELFF TGTGCCAGCAGCCCCCGAGGACTAGCGGGGGCCGCTAACACCGGGGAGCTGTTTTTT
13 NA NA TRBJ1-1 TRBV9 CASSAGQTGEAFF TGTGCCAGCAGCGCTGGACAGACGGGTGAAGCTTTCTTT
16 NA TRBD2 TRBJ2-1 TRBV27 CASSRGLAGRYNEQFF TGTGCCAGCAGCAGGGGACTAGCGGGGAGGTACAATGAGCAGTTCTTC
15 NA NA TRBJ2-1 TRBV9 CASSVSSANYNEQFF TGTGCCAGCAGCGTTTCTAGCGCCAACTACAATGAGCAGTTCTTC
16 NA NA TRBJ2-7 TRBV19 CASSMPGTQGTYEQYF TGTGCCAGTAGTATGCCCGGGACACAGGGTACCTACGAGCAGTACTTC
14 NA TRBD2 TRBJ2-1 TRBV19 CASSSGGAGDEQFF TGTGCCAGTAGTAGCGGGGGGGCCGGTGATGAGCAGTTCTTC
13 NA TRBD1 TRBJ1-2 TRBV7-9 CASSLVGGASGFF TGTGCCAGCAGCTTGGTAGGGGGCGCGTCGGGTTTCTTC
20 NA TRBD1 TRBJ1-6 TRBV4-2 CASSRRQGSEEFSGNSPLHF TGTGCCAGCAGCCGCAGACAGGGCAGCGAAGAGTTTTCGGGTAATTCACCCCTCCACTTT
11 NA NA TRBJ2-7 TRBV18 CASSPFDEQYF TGTGCCAGCTCACCATTCGACGAGCAGTACTTC
13 NA NA TRBJ1-1 TRBV19 CASSSGAYTEAFF TGTGCCAGTAGTTCCGGAGCGTACACTGAAGCTTTCTTT
14 NA TRBD1 TRBJ1-5 TRBV2 CASGPGQGKQPQHF TGTGCCAGCGGACCGGGACAGGGTAAGCAGCCCCAGCATTTT
15 NA TRBD1 TRBJ1-5 TRBV6-5 CASSLDRNHNQPQHF TGTGCCAGCAGTCTGGACAGGAATCACAATCAGCCCCAGCATTTT
13 NA NA TRBJ2-3 TRBV30 CAWSGAKGDTQYF TGTGCCTGGAGTGGAGCAAAGGGGGATACGCAGTATTTT
14 NA NA TRBJ1-1 TRBV6-5 CASSYSIENTEAFF TGTGCCAGCAGTTACTCGATAGAGAACACTGAAGCTTTCTTT
15 NA NA TRBJ1-6 TRBV14 CASSRDSIRGSPLHF TGTGCCAGCAGCCGAGATTCAATCAGGGGATCACCCCTCCACTTT
15 NA TRBD2 TRBJ2-3 TRBV29-1 CSVSRGSGGTDTQYF TGCAGCGTCTCACGGGGTAGCGGGGGGACAGATACGCAGTATTTT
16 NA TRBD1 TRBJ2-2 TRBV7-3 CASSFSGGSNTGELFF TGTGCCAGCAGCTTTTCAGGGGGCTCGAACACCGGGGAGCTGTTTTTT
15 NA TRBD1 TRBJ2-1 TRBV5-1 CASSPLRGQGNEQFF TGCGCCAGCAGCCCCTTAAGGGGGCAAGGAAATGAGCAGTTCTTC
13 few NA TRBJ1-1 TRBV6-6 CASSYPASGEAFF TGTGCCAGCAGTTACCCCGCTTCGGGAGAAGCTTTCTTT
15 many NA TRBJ1-1 TRBV5-1 CASSPYGARNTEAFF TGCGCCAGCAGCCCCTATGGGGCCAGGAACACTGAAGCTTTCTTT
15 few TRBD1 TRBJ2-1 TRBV25-1 CASSYRTGGNNEQFF TGTGCCAGCAGTTATAGGACAGGGGGGAACAATGAGCAGTTCTTC
15 NA TRBD2 TRBJ2-1 TRBV7-9 CASSPLGLGYNEQFF TGTGCCAGCAGCCCCCTAGGACTAGGCTACAATGAGCAGTTCTTC
15 once NA TRBJ2-1 TRBV6-4 CASRTTGSSYNEQFF TGTGCCAGCAGAACGACCGGGAGCTCCTACAATGAGCAGTTCTTC
15 NA NA TRBJ2-7 TRBV4-2 CASSPGRQGAYEQYF TGTGCCAGCAGCCCTGGGAGGCAGGGGGCCTACGAGCAGTACTTC